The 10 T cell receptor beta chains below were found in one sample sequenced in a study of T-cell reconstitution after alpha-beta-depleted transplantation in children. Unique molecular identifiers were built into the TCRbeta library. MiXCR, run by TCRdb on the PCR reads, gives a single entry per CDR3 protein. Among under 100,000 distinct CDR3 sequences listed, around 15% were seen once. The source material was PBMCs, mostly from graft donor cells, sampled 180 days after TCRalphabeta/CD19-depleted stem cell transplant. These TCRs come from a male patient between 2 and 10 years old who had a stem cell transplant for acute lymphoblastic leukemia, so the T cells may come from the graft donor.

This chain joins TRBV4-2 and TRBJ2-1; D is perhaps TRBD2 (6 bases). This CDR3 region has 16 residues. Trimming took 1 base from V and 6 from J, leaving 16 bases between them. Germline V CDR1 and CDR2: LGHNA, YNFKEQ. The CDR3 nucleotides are TGTGCCAGCAGCCAAGGTAGCGCGGGGTGGACCAATGAGCAGTTCTTC. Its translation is CASSQGSAGWTNEQFF.

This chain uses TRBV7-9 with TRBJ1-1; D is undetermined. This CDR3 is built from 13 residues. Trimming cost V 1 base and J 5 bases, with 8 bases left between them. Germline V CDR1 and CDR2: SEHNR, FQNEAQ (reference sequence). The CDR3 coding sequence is TGTGCCAGCAGCTTAGTCAGTAGGACTGAAGCTTTCTTT. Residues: CASSLVSRTEAFF.

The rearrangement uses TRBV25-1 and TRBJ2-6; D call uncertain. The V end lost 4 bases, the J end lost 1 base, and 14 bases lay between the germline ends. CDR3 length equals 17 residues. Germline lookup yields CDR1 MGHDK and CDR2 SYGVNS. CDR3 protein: CASSVRVGLSGANVLTF. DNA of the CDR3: TGTGCCAGCAGTGTGAGAGTTGGGTTATCTGGGGCCAACGTCCTGACTTTC.

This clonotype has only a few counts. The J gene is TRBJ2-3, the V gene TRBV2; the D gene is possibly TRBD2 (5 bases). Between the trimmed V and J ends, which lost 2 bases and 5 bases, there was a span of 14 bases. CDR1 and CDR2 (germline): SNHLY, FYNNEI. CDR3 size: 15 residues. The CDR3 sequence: CASSEFAGAQDTQYF. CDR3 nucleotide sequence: TGTGCCAGCAGTGAATTTGCGGGCGCGCAAGATACGCAGTATTTT.

CDR3 bases: TGTGCCACCAGTGATTCCCTAACTTCCCATGCGTTCTTC. As protein: CATSDSLTSHAFF. V gene TRBV24-1 combines with J gene TRBJ2-1; no firm D call. CDR1 and CDR2 (germline): KGHDR, SFDVKD. This CDR3 region has 13 residues. Trimming left V 2 bases short and J 15 bases short, with 16 bases between.

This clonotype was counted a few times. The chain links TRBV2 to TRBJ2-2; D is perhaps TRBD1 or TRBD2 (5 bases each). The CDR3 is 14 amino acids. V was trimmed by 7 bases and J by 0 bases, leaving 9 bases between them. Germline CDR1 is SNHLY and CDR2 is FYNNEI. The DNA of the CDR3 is TGTGCCAGCACGGGACGCTCGAACACCGGGGAGCTGTTTTTT. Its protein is CASTGRSNTGELFF.

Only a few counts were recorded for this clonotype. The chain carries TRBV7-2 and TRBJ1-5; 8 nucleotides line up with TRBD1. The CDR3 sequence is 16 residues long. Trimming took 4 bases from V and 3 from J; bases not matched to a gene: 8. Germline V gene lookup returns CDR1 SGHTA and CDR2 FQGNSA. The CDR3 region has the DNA TGTGCCAGCAGCTCCGCCTGGACAGGGTACAATCAGCCCCAGCATTTT. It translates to CASSSAWTGYNQPQHF.

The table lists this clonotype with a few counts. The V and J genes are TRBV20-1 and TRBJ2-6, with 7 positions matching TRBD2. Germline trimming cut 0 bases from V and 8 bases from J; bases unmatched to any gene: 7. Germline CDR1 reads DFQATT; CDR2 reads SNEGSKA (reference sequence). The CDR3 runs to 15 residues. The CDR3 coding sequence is TGCAGTGCTAGAGATAGAAGGCGGGGGACCAACGTCCTGACTTTC. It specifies CSARDRRRGTNVLTF.

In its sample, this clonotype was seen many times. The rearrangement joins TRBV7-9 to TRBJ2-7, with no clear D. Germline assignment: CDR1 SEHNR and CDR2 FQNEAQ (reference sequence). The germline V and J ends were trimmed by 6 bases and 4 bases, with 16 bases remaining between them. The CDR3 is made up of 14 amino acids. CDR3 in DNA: TGTGCCAGCAGTCCCGACGGTCTCGGGTACGAGCAGTACTTC. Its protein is CASSPDGLGYEQYF. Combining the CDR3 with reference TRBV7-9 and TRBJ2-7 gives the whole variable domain DTGVSQNPRHKITKRGQNVTFRCDPISEHNRLYWYRQTLGQGPEFLTYFQNEAQLEKSRLLSDRFSAERPKGSFSTLEIQRTEQGDSAMYLCASSPDGLGYEQYFGPGTRLTVT.

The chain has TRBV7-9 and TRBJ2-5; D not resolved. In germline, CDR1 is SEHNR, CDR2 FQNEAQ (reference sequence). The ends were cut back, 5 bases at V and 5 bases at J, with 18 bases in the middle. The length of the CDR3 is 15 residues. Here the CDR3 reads CASSRARAPRETQYF. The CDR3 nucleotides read TGTGCCAGCAGCAGAGCTCGGGCCCCACGTGAGACCCAGTACTTC.